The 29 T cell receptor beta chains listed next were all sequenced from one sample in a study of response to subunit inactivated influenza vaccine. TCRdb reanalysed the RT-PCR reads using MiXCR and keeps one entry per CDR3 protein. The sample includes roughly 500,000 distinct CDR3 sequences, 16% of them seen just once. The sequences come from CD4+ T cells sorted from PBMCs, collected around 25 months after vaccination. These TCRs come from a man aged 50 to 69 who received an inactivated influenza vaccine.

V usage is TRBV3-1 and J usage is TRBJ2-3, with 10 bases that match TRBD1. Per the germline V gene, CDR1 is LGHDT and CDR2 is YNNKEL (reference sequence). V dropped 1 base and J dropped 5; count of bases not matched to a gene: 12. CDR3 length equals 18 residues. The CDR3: CASSQGLIRGQGIDTQYF. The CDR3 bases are TGTGCCAGCAGCCAAGGGTTAATTCGGGGACAGGGGATAGATACGCAGTATTTT.

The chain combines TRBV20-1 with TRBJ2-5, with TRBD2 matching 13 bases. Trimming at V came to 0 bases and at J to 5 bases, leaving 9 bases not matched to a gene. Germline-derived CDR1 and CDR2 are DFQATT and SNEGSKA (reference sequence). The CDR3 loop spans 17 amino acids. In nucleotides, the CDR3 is TGCAGTGCTAGAGACGCAACTAGCGGGGGGGCCGGTGAGACCCAGTACTTC. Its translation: CSARDATSGGAGETQYF.

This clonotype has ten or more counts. This chain's CDR3 is CSVERRGLPVKGYTF. In DNA form, the CDR3 reads TGCAGCGTTGAGAGACGAGGGCTCCCCGTTAAGGGCTACACCTTC. This chain uses TRBV29-1 with TRBJ1-2; no clear D. The V gene lost 3 bases and the J gene lost 8 bases, with 22 bases spanning the gap. This CDR3 has 15 amino acids. Germline V gene sequence: CDR1 SQVTM, CDR2 ANQGSEA. Drawing the rest from reference TRBV29-1 and TRBJ1-2, the complete variable domain is SAVISQKPSRDICQRGTSLTIQCQVDSQVTMMFWYRQQPGQSLTLIATANQGSEATYESGFVIDKFPISRPNLTFSTLTVSNMSPEDSSIYLCSVERRGLPVKGYTFGSGTRLTVV.

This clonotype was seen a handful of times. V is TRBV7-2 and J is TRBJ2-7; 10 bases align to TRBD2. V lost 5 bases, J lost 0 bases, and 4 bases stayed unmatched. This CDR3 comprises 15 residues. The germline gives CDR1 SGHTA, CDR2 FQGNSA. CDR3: CASSISGGTSYEQYF. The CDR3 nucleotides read TGTGCCAGCAGCATTAGCGGGGGGACCTCCTACGAGCAGTACTTC.

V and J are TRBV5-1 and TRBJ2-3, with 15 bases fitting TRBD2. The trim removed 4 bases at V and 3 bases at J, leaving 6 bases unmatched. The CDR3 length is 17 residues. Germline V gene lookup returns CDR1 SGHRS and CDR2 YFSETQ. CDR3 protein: CASSRGLAGGRTDTQYF. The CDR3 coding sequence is TGCGCCAGCAGCCGGGGACTAGCGGGGGGCAGAACAGATACGCAGTATTTT.

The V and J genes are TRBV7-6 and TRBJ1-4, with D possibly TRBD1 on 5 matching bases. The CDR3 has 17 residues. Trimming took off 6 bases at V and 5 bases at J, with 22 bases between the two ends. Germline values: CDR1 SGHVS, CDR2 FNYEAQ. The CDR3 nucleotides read TGTGCCAGCAGAGCGGGAGGGGTACCCAACCGAAATGAAAAACTGTTTTTT. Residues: CASRAGGVPNRNEKLFF. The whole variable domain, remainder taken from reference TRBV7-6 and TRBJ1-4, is GAGVSQSPRYKVTKRGQDVALRCDPISGHVSLYWYRQALGQGPEFLTYFNYEAQQDKSGLPNDRFSAERPEGSISTLTIQRTEQRDSAMYRCASRAGGVPNRNEKLFFGSGTQLSVL.

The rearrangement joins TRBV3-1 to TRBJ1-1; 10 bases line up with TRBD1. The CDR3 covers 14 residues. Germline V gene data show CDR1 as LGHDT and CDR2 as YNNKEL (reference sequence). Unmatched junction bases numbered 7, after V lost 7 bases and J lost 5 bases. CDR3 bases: TGTGCCAGCACGCAGACAGGGGGCCGGACTGAAGCTTTCTTT. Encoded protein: CASTQTGGRTEAFF. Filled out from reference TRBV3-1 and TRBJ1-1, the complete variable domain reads DTAVSQTPKYLVTQMGNDKSIKCEQNLGHDTMYWYKQDSKKFLKIMFSYNNKELIINETVPNRFSPKSPDKAHLNLHINSLELGDSAVYFCASTQTGGRTEAFFGQGTRLTVV.

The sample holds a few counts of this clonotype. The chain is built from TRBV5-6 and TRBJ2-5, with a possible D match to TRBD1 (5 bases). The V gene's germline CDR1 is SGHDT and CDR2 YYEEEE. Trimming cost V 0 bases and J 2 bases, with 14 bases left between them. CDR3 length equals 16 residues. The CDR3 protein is CASSLVAGSIQETQYF. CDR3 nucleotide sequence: TGTGCCAGCAGCTTGGTGGCAGGGTCTATACAAGAGACCCAGTACTTC.

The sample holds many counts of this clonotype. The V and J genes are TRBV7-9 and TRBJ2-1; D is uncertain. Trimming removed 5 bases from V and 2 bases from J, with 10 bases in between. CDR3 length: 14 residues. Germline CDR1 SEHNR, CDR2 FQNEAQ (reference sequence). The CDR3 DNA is TGTGCCAGCAGCCCGGGTGTAACCTACAATGAGCAGTTCTTC. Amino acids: CASSPGVTYNEQFF.

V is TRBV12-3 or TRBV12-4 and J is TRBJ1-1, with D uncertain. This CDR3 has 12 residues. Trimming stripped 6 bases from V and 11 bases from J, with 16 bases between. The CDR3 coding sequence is TGTGCCAGCAGCCTACTCCGACGAGGGGCTTTCTTT. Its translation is CASSLLRRGAFF.

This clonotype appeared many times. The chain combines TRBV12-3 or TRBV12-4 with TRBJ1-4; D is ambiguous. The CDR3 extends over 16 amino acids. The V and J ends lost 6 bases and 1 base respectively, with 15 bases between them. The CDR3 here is CASSRNDGVTNEKLFF. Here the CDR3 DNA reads TGTGCCAGCAGCCGTAACGACGGGGTAACTAATGAAAAACTGTTTTTT.

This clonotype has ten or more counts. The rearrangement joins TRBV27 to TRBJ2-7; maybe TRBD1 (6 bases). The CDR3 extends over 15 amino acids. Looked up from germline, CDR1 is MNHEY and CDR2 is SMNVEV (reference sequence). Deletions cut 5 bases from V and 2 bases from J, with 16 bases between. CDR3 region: CASSAIPTGTYEQYF. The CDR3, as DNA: TGTGCCAGCAGTGCCATTCCAACAGGGACCTACGAGCAGTACTTC.

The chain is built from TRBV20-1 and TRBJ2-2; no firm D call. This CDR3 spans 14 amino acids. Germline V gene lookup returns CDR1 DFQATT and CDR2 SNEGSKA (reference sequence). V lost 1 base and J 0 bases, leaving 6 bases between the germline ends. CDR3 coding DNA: TGCAGTGCTAGAGGGCAGCCGAACACCGGGGAGCTGTTTTTT. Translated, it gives CSARGQPNTGELFF.

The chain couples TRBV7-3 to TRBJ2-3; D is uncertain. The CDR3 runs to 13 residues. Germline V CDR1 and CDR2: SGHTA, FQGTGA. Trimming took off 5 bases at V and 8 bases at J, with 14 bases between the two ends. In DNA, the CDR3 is TGTGCCAGCAGCCTAAGTGACCGAGCTACGCAGTATTTT. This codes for CASSLSDRATQYF.

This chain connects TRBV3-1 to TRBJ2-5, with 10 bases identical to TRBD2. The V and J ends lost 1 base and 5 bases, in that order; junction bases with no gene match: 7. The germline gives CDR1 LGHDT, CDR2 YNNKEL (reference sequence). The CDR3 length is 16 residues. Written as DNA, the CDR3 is TGTGCCAGCAGCCAAGTGAGCGGGAGGGCCGGGGAGACCCAGTACTTC. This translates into CASSQVSGRAGETQYF.

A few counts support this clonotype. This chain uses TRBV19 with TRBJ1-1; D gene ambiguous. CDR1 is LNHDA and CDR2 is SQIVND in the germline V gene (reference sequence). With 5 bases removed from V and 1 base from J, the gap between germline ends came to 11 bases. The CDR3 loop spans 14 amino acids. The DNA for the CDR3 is TGTGCCAGTAGTGCTTTGGTCAGGAACACTGAAGCTTTCTTT. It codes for CASSALVRNTEAFF. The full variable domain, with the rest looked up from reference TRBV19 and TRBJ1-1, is DGGITQSPKYLFRKEGQNVTLSCEQNLNHDAMYWYRQDPGQGLRLIYYSQIVNDFQKGDIAEGYSVSREKKESFPLTVTSAQKNPTAFYLCASSALVRNTEAFFGQGTRLTVV.

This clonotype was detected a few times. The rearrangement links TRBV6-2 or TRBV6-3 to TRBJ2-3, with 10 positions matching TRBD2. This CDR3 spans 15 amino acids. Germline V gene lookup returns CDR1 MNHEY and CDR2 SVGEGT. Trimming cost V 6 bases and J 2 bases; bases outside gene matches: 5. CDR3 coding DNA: TGTGCCAGCAGCGCCGGGACTAGCGACACAGATACGCAGTATTTT. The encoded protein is CASSAGTSDTDTQYF.

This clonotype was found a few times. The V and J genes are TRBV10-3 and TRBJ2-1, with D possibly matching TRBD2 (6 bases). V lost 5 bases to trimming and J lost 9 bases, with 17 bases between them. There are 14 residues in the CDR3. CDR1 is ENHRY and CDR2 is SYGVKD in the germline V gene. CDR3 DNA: TGTGCCATCAGTTGGGACTCCTCCGGGGGTGAGCAGTTCTTC. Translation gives CAISWDSSGGEQFF.

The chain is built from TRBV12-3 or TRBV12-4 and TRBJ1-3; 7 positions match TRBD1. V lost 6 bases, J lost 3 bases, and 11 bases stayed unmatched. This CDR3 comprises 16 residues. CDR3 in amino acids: CASSPDRAASGNTIYF. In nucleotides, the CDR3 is TGTGCCAGCAGCCCAGACAGGGCGGCAAGTGGAAACACCATATATTTT.

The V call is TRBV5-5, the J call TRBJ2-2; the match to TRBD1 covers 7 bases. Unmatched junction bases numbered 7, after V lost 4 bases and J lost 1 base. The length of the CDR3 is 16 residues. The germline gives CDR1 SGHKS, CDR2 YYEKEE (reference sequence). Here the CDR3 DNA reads TGTGCCAGCAGCCCCGGGACAGCGAAGAACACCGGGGAGCTGTTTTTT. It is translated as CASSPGTAKNTGELFF.

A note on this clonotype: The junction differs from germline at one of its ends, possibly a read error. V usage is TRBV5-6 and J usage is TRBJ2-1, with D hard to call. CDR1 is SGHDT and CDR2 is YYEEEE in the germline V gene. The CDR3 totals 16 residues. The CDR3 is CASCLRNRVSYNEQFF. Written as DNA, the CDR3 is TGTGCCAGCTGCTTGCGTAATAGGGTGTCCTACAATGAGCAGTTCTTC.

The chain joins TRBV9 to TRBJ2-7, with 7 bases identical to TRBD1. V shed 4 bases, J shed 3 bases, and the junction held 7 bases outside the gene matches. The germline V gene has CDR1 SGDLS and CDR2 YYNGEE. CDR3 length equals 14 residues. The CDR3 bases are TGTGCCAGCAGCCCTCAGACAGGGAACTACGAGCAGTACTTC. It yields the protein CASSPQTGNYEQYF.

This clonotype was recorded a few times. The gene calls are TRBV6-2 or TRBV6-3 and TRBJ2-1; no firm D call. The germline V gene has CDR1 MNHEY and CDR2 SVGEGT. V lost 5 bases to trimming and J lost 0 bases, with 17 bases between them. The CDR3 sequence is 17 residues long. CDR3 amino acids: CASSPLVGLSSYNEQFF. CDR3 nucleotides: TGTGCCAGCAGTCCCCTCGTCGGTTTGAGCTCCTACAATGAGCAGTTCTTC.

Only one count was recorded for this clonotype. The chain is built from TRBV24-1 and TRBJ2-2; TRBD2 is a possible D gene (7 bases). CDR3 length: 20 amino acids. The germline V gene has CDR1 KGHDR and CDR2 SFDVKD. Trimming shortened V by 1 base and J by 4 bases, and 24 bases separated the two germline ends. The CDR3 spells CATSDLGGHRREWSTGELFF. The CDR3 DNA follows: TGTGCCACCAGTGATTTAGGGGGGCATAGGCGGGAGTGGAGCACCGGGGAGCTGTTTTTT.

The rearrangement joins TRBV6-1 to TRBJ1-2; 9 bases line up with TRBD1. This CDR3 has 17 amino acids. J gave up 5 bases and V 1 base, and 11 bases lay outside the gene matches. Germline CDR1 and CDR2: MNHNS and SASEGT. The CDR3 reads CASSEEHRGRGGYGYTF. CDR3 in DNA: TGTGCCAGCAGTGAAGAGCACAGGGGGCGAGGAGGGTATGGCTACACCTTC.

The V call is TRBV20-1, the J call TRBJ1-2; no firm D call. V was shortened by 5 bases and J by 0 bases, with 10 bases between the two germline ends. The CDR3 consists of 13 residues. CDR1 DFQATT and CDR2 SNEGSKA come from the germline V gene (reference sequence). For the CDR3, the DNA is TGCAGTGCTCCGACTCGGGCTAACTATGGCTACACCTTC. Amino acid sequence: CSAPTRANYGYTF.

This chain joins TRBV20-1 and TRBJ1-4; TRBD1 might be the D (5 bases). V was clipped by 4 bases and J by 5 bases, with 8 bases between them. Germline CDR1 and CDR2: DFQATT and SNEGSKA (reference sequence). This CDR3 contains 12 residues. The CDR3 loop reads CSATRDNEKLFF. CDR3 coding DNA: TGCAGTGCTACCCGGGACAATGAAAAACTGTTTTTT.

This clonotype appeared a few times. CDR3 in amino acids: CSAKMTGSKDTQYF. In DNA form, the CDR3 reads TGCAGCGCCAAAATGACAGGGTCCAAAGATACGCAGTATTTT. The chain links TRBV29-1 to TRBJ2-3; 7 positions match TRBD1. The CDR3 runs to 14 residues. V trimming: 7 bases; J trimming: 5 bases; junction bases outside the gene matches: 12. CDR1 and CDR2 from the germline V gene are SQVTM and ANQGSEA.

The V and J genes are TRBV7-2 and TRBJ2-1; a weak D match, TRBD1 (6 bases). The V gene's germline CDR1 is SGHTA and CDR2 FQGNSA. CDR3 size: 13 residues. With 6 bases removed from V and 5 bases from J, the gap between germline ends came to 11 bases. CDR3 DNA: TGTGCCAGCAGGCGGACAGCCGACAATGAGCAGTTCTTC. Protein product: CASRRTADNEQFF.